This paragraph covers one T cell receptor (beta chain) sequence. No antigen is known for it. Other DNA sequences in the same sample also yield this CDR3. The sample is drawn from a study of cytomegalovirus exposure and HLA in healthy donors. CDR1 and CDR2 (germline): SGHRS, YFSETQ. Trimming removed 4 bases at V and 5 bases at J, with 15 bases between. CDR3 length equals 14 residues. Study outcomes and limitations: An analysis that came later showed most CMV-associated TCR beta chains appearing HLA-restricted.

Among the donors, all were healthy bone marrow donors. The PCR contained 60 Vbeta and 13 Jbeta primers. Repertoires were generated with immunoSEQ multiplex PCR, while TCRdb's copy carries only in-frame clones and drops some. Among 150,000 or so clones listed, approximately 79% were seen once. The chain carries TRBV5-1 and TRBJ1-1, with a weak D call TRBD1 (5 bases). Input material: PBMCs. The sequence was collected from a man in his forties or fifties in good health and CMV-seropositive. The CDR3 DNA reads as TGCGCCAGCAGCAGAGGGACGGAGGGTACTGAAGCTTTCTTT. Amino acid sequence: CASSRGTEGTEAFF.